This entry features one T cell receptor (beta chain) sequence. Its antigen specificity is not known. No quality values exist for individual bases; no much larger clone is one base distant. This sample was taken from a study of CD8+ T cells in alopecia areata (dated by TCRdb to 2016 to 2019). Looking at the study overall: The treated patients took part in an open-label pilot trial in which moderate-to-severe alopecia areata was treated with oral tofacitinib at 5 to 10 mg twice daily. Patients stayed on tofacitinib for 6 to 18 months and then had 6 months of follow-up off drug so that delayed response and recurrence could be assessed. Clonality in the scalp was compared among normal scalp (n=4), patchy alopecia areata scalp (n=8), and alopecia totalis/universalis scalp (n=8). immunoSEQ multiplex PCR using 35 Vbeta forward primers and 13 Jbeta reverse primers was used to amplify TCRbeta CDR3 regions. In both human patients and the C3H/HeJ mouse model, the study applied high-throughput TCRbeta sequencing to look at T cell clonal expansion in alopecia areata. In treated patients, disease severity was measured using the SALT score, which gives the percentage of scalp surface area affected. Patients on tofacitinib were biopsied at baseline and after 4 and 24 weeks of treatment, and several of the patients also had a later scalp biopsy. RNA was obtained with the PAXgene miRNA kit for fixed scalp, the miRNeasy kit for PBMCs, and the RNeasy kit for mouse skin. Scalp tissue and sorted CD4+ and CD8+ peripheral blood T cells from patchy and totalis/universalis alopecia areata patients and from healthy controls were covered by human TCRbeta sequencing.

General study outcomes and caveats: Many expanded lesional clones persisted in scalp and blood during tofacitinib treatment, which may partly explain relapse after stopping treatment. Scalp clonality and the number of expanded CD8+ clones among the top 100 scalp clones were significantly decreased by tofacitinib. Resident alphabeta T cells in normal human skin are also sequenced, complicating scalp TCR repertoire analysis, unlike mouse skin dominated by gammadelta T cells. Because the treated cohort was small and had just a single nonresponder, larger studies are needed to establish links between baseline CD8+ expansion and response. Higher clonality and more expanded CD8+ clones were observed in lesional scalp than in normal scalp, particularly in alopecia totalis/universalis, a finding suggestive of antigenic drive. TCR sequences shared between patients were less clear than in mice, possibly partly because of HLA diversity in the patient population.

Library generation was performed with the immunoSEQ multiplex PCR assay. RNA was extracted from all samples and reverse transcribed into cDNA as template for TCR sequencing. First-strand cDNA was synthesized with SuperScript III using a 2:1 mix of oligo-dT and random hexamers. Amplification bias was assessed with a synthetic immune receptor repertoire, and residual bias was removed computationally. As for how the authors treated the data: Raw reads were preprocessed for error removal, and CDR3 was defined according to IMGT conventions as running from the conserved cysteine to phenylalanine. Clonality was calculated as 1 minus Shannon entropy normalized by log2 of the number of productive unique TCRs. CD4 or CD8 identity of scalp clones was inferred by cross-referencing scalp TCRbeta sequences with sorted blood CD4 and CD8 repertoires. Imported from immuneACCESS, the table was reduced by TCRdb to in-frame sequences with V and J called. These copies leave out some clones; in studies compared against another copy, an unresolved V gene accounts for under half, and the cause of the remainder is not known. V, J and clone size derive from that table, while D and trimming were established from the DNA sequence. In this sample the table shows about 200,000 clones, more than 50% of which occur a single time. The top ten constitute 0.85% to 1.3% of the sample.

The time point label on this specimen signifies: roughly 24 weeks on oral tofacitinib. Interpreted using the paper, the treatment or condition label stands for: oral pan-JAK inhibitor, 5-10 mg twice daily. Peripheral blood and lesional scalp punch biopsies were obtained from patients with alopecia areata. After PBMCs were isolated by density centrifugation and stained for CD3, CD4 and CD8, a FACSAria was used to sort CD4+ and CD8+ T cells. The CDR3 holds 14 amino acids from the cysteine to the phenylalanine. CDR3 DNA only is kept here, 42 bases in frame from base 1. V sheds 3 bases and J sheds 0 bases, leaving 8 bases between their ends. CDR1 GTSNPN and CDR2 SVGIG were looked up in the germline V gene (reference sequence).

The chain links TRBV30 with TRBJ2-2, with the D gene not confidently named. Sequencing used CD4+ T cells sorted from blood, obtained at week 24, from a patient treated with tofacitinib. The source of this sequence is a human donor with alopecia areata. The DNA is as follows: TGTGCCTGGAGATGGGATTCGAACACCGGGGAGCTGTTTTTT. This yields the protein CAWRWDSNTGELFF.